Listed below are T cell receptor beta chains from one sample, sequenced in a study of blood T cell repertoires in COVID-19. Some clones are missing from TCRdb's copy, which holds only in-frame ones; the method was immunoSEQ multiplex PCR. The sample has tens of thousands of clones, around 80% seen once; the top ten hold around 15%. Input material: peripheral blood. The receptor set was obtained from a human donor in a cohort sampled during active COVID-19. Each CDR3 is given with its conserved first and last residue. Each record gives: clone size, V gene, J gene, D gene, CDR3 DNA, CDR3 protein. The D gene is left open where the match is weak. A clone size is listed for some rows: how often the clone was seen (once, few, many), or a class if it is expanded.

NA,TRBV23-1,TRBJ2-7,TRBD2,TGCGCCAGCAGTCAATCGTCGCGGGAGGGGGCCAGAACCTACGAGCAGTACTTC,CASSQSSREGARTYEQYF
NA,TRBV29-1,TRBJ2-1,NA,TGCAGCGTTGGTTGGGGCAGTCCTTACAATGAGCAGTTCTTC,CSVGWGSPYNEQFF
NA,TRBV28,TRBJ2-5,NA,TGTGCCAGCAGACAGGGTTGGGGAGAGACCCAGTACTTC,CASRQGWGETQYF
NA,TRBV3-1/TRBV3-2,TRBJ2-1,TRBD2,TGTGCCAGCAGCCAGGGACTAGCGGAGAGCAATGAGCAGTTCTTC,CASSQGLAESNEQFF
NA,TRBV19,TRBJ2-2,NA,TGTGCCAGTAGTACTACAGGAGAAAACACCGGGGAGCTGTTTTTT,CASSTTGENTGELFF
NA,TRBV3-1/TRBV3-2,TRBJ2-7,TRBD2,TGTGCCAGCAGCCACACTAGCGGGAGGTACAAGCAGTACTTC,CASSHTSGRYKQYF
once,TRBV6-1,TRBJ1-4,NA,TGTGCCAGCAGTGAGATGGGGGAGGCAGAAAAACTGTTTTTT,CASSEMGEAEKLFF
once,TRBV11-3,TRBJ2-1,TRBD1,TGTGCCAGCACCACGATACAGGGGAGTAACAATGAGCAGTTCTTC,CASTTIQGSNNEQFF
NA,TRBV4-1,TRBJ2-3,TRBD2,TGCGCCAGCAGCCAAGGGGCTTCTCGACTAGCGGGAAAAATGAATACGCAGTATTTT,CASSQGASRLAGKMNTQYF
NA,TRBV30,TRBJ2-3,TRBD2,TGTGCCTGGAACCCTAGCGGGACAGATACGCAGTATTTT,CAWNPSGTDTQYF
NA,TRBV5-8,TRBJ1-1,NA,TGTGCCAGCAGCTTGGCGGCGGGCCAGAGCACTGAAGCTTTCTTT,CASSLAAGQSTEAFF
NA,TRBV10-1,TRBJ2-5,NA,TGCGCCAGCAGTGGGGCCCAAGAGACCCAGTACTTC,CASSGAQETQYF
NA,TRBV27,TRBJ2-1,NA,TGTGCCAGCAGACTATCTAATGAGCAGTTCTTC,CASRLSNEQFF
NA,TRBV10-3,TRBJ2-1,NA,TGTGCCATCAGGGCGGGAATAAATGAGCAGTTCTTC,CAIRAGINEQFF
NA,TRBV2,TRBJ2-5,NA,TGTGCCAGCAGTGAAGGGCTAGGTCAGGAGACCCAGTACTTC,CASSEGLGQETQYF
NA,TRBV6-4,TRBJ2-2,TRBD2,TGTGCCAGCAGTCCCCAGGGGAAGCGGGAGGCCACCGGGGAGCTGTTTTTT,CASSPQGKREATGELFF
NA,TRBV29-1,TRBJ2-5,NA,TGCAGCGTTGTCCCTGATTGGGGCGCCCAAGAGACCCAGTACTTC,CSVVPDWGAQETQYF
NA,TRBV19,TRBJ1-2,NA,TGTGCCAGTAGTATGCCGGACTCTAACTATGGCTACACCTTC,CASSMPDSNYGYTF
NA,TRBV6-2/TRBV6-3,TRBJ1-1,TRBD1,TGTGCCAGCAGTCGACAGGGGGCGAACACTGAAGCTTTCTTT,CASSRQGANTEAFF
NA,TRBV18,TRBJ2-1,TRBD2,TGTGCCAGCTCACCAGAATTACGGGGCGGGAGTCCCCCCTACAATGAGCAGTTCTTC,CASSPELRGGSPPYNEQFF
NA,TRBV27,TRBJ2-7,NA,TGTGCCAGCAGTCTGCGGGACGCTACCTACGAGCAGTACTTC,CASSLRDATYEQYF
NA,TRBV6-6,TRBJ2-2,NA,TGTGCCAGCAGTTACTCGGGCGCGAACACCGGGGAGCTGTTTTTT,CASSYSGANTGELFF
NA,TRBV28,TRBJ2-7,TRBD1,TGTGCCAGCAGGCATAGACGACAGGGTGGGGAGTACTTC,CASRHRRQGGEYF
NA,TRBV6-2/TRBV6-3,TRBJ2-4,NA,TGTGCCAGCAGTTACTCGAAACGGCTTACGTTGCGGGTAGCCAAAAACATTCAGTACTTC,CASSYSKRLTLRVAKNIQYF
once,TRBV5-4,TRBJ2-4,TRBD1,TGTGCCAGCAGCTTGGAAGGACAGGGCCTAGACGACATTCAGTACTTC,CASSLEGQGLDDIQYF
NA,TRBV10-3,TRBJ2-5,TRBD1,TGTGCCATCAGTGGGGACAGGTCGGGCCAAGAGACCCAGTACTTC,CAISGDRSGQETQYF
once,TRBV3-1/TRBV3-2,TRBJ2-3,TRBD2,TGTGCCAGCAGCCTTCTAGCGGGTTCTAGCACAGATACGCAGTATTTT,CASSLLAGSSTDTQYF
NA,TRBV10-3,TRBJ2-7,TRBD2,TGTGCCACCAAGCGGCTAGCGGGAAGGGACTACGAGCAGTACTTC,CATKRLAGRDYEQYF
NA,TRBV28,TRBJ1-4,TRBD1,TGTGCCAGCAGTCCAGGACAGGGGTGGGAAAAACTGTTTTTT,CASSPGQGWEKLFF
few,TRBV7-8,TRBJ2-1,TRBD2,TGTGCCAGCAGCTATCGCCGGATACCTAGCGGGAGGAGGTTCGCCTACAATGAGCAGTTCTTC,CASSYRRIPSGRRFAYNEQFF
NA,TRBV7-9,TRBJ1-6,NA,TGTGCCAGCACCAGATCAGGATCCTCCTCCTATAATTCACCCCTCCACTTT,CASTRSGSSSYNSPLHF
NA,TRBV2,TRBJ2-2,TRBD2,TGTGCCAGCAGTGCGACTAGCGTCTCGGTCACCGGGGAGCTGTTTTTT,CASSATSVSVTGELFF
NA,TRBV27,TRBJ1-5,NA,TGTGCCAGCAGTTCGGGAGACAGCAATCAGCCCCAGCATTTT,CASSSGDSNQPQHF
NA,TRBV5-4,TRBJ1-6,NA,TGTGCCAGTCGGGACGGGAGCTCCTATAATTCACCCCTCCACTTT,CASRDGSSYNSPLHF
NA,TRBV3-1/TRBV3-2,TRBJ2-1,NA,TGTGCCAGCAGCCAGCAACAGGGTGGCAATGAGCAGTTCTTC,CASSQQQGGNEQFF
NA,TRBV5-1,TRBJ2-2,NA,TGCGCCAGCAGCTTGGGGACAGAGAACACCGGGGAGCTGTTTTTT,CASSLGTENTGELFF
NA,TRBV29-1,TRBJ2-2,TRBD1,TGCAGCGCGAGGGGGCTCCCCGGGGAGCTGTTTTTT,CSARGLPGELFF
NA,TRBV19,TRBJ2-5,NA,TGTGCCAGTTCCGGAGGAATTCAAGAGACCCAGTACTTC,CASSGGIQETQYF
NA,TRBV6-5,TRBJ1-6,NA,TGTGCCAGCAGCGGTAACAACAGGCCGAATTCACCCCTCCACTTT,CASSGNNRPNSPLHF
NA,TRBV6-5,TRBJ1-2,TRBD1,TGTGCCAGCAGTTACCAATCAGGGACAGGTGGCTACACCTTC,CASSYQSGTGGYTF
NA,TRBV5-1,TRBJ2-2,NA,TGCGCCAGCAGCTTGAGGACAGACACCGGGGAGCTGTTTTTT,CASSLRTDTGELFF